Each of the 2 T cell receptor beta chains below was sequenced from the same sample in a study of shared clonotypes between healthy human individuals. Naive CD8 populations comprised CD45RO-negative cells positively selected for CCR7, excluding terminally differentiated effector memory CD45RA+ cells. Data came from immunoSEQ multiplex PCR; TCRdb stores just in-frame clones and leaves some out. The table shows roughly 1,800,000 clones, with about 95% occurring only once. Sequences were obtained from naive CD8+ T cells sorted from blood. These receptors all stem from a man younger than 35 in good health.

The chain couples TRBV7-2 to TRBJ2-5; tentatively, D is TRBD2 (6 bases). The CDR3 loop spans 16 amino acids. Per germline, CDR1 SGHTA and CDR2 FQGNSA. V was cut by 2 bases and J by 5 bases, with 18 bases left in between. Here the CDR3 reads CASSLSSGGLAETQYF. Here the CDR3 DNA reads TGTGCCAGCAGCTTATCATCCGGAGGGTTGGCGGAGACCCAGTACTTC.

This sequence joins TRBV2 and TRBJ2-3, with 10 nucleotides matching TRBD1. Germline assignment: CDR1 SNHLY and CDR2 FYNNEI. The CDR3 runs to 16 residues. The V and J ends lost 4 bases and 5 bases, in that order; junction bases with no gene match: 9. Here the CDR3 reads CASSGVGTGVRDTQYF. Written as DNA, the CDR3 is TGTGCCAGCAGTGGAGTCGGGACAGGGGTTAGAGATACGCAGTATTTT.